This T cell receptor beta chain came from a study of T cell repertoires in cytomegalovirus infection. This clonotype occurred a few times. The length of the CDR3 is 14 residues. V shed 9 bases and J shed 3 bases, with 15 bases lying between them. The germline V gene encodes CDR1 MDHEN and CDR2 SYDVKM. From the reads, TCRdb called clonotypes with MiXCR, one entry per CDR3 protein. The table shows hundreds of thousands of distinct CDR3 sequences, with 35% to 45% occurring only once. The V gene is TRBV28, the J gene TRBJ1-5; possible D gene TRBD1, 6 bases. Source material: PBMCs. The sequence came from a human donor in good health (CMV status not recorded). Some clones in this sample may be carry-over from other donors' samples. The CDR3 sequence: CASRAGANNQPQHF. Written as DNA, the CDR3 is TGTGCCAGTCGGGCGGGGGCCAACAATCAGCCCCAGCATTTT.